What follows describes a single T cell receptor beta chain. What it binds is unknown. Replicate sorted-subset PCRs were loaded with around 200 ng DNA, roughly 33,000 T cell genomes. Sequenced by immunoSEQ multiplex PCR; TCRdb stores in-frame clones only, minus some. The table lists hundreds of thousands of clones, about 80% of them singletons. V dropped 3 bases and J dropped 10 bases, with 7 bases sitting between them. The germline gives CDR1 SGHTA, CDR2 FQGNSA. The CDR3 runs to 11 residues. Nashville, Tennessee was home to all donors, who were Caucasian adults. The data originate from a study of shared clonotypes between healthy human individuals. Turning to the study itself: Used for every donor were three CD4 naive, three CD4 memory, two CD8 naive and one CD8 memory plate.

Study findings and constraints: Shared clonotypes across all four donors exceeded non-shared ones in generation probability.

This chain connects TRBV7-2 to TRBJ2-1; D gene unclear. This TCR was recovered from a woman in her 30s in good health. The sequencing input was memory CD4+ T cells sorted from blood. The subset is: CD45RA-negative fraction. CDR3 nucleotides: TGTGCCAGCAGCTTTATCTTCGAGCAGTTCTTC. Translated, it gives CASSFIFEQFF. The variable domain in full, completed from reference TRBV7-2 and TRBJ2-1, reads GAGVSQSPSNKVTEKGKDVELRCDPISGHTALYWYRQSLGQGLEFLIYFQGNSAPDKSGLPSDRFSAERTGGSVSTLTIQRTQQEDSAVYLCASSFIFEQFFGPGTRLTVL.